This TCR beta chain was sequenced during a study of tumor-infiltrating lymphocytes in primary liver carcinoma. Background on the study: Tumors measured roughly 4.2 to 10 cm and were stage T1-T3 N0M0. Broader study findings: Lesser overlap characterized tumor-adjacent and tumor-blood pairs relative to tumor region pairs.

Total RNA and DNA came together from around 18-30 mg of bulk tissue without cell sorting. Production of TCR beta cDNA used 500 ng total RNA together with a constant-region primer. Libraries of TCR beta came from three nested multiplex PCR rounds with slightly modified ARM-PCR. Amplification in the first two PCR rounds was performed using TRBV1-TRBV30 forward primers and a C-beta reverse primer for around 10 cycles each. TCRdb used MiXCR to reprocess the multiplex PCR reads, holding one entry per CDR3 protein. The sample lists roughly 50,000 distinct CDR3 sequences, over 65% occurring once. Remarks on this clonotype: The target antigen is unknown. The junction and the germline gene differ at one end; a read error may be behind it.

CDR3 length: 17 residues. Germline lookup yields CDR1 LGHNA and CDR2 YNFKEQ. The chain recombines TRBV4-2 with TRBJ1-2; TRBD1 agrees at 11 bases. This clonotype was sampled from a man in his forties with primary liver carcinoma and hepatitis B virus infection. The sample was liver tumor tissue from sampling region 2. As to subset: tumor region T2, inferior pole. The CDR3 DNA sequence: TGTGCCAGTAGCCAAGAAGGGGAACCGGGACAGGGGGGTGGCTACACCTTC. It translates to CASSQEGEPGQGGGYTF.